This T cell receptor (beta chain) originates from a study of blood T cells in healthy people across ages (dated by TCRdb to between 2015 and 2017). In the study overall: Template switching captured roughly one uniquely barcoded TCR beta cDNA molecule per two T cells in model experiments. Using deep sequencing normalized with unique cDNA molecular identifiers, the study measured how TCR beta repertoire diversity changes with age. To avoid experimental bias, donors of different ages were distributed randomly across sequencing lanes. The study analyzed two additional independent replicas of 1 million unique cDNA reads from the same blood draw for two donors, one aged 18 to 29 and one aged 80 or older. Four age groups were formed from the donors: young (average about 15 years), middle-aged (approximately 40), aged (under 70) and long-lived (around 82). Results and caveats for the whole study, not just this receptor: Bulk unsorted PBMC profiling prevented conclusive comparison of naive and antigen-experienced compartments. Because the CMV infection status of the donors was unknown, age-related changes in expanded clonotypes may potentially have been confounded. There was a strong correlation between observed TCR beta diversity and the percentage of naive T cells measured by flow cytometry. Compared with the aged group, the long-lived group had more naive CD4+ T cells, fewer expanded clones and increased TCR diversity, a pattern suggesting age selection. As age increased, observed TCR beta diversity per million T cells dropped in a roughly linear way, and a significant reduction was already evident by age about 36. Estimates of total diversity based on one million sequenced T cells were regarded as lower bounds and as underestimates.

Comments on this clonotype: Its binding antigen is unknown. The input lacks base qualities; no much larger clone sits a single base away.

Receptors were amplified or captured by 5' RACE. Sequencing relied on an Illumina HiSeq 2500. A second PCR of about 7 to 12 cycles was performed with a sample-barcoded 5' primer and a J-beta primer mix. A template-switch 5' adaptor carrying 12 random nucleotides introduced a unique molecular identifier onto each TCR beta cDNA molecule. Each sample yielded at least 3 million CDR3-containing paired-end reads. First-strand cDNA synthesis was performed from all RNA using the Mint cDNA synthesis kit, with priming by a TRBC-specific oligonucleotide. Following uracil-DNA glycosylase treatment, a first 18-cycle PCR with universal primers M1SS and BC2_uni_R was performed on all cDNA. The source study handled its data this way. Normalization of each sample was performed by random selection of 1 million high-quality reads, each carrying a distinct molecular identifier. Reads with shared molecular identifiers were discarded instead of being binned into consensus sequences. MiTCR, with a Q25 quality threshold and the strictest error-elimination algorithm, was used for CDR3 identification, clonotype clustering and error correction. A nonparametric unseen species model with Euler transformation was used to estimate a lower bound on total TCR beta diversity. TCRdb reran the public reads through fastp at Q25 and MiXCR, keeping productive beta chains. Each record represents a unique CDR3 protein, reported with the most common genes and DNA among its rows. The V and J calls were determined by TCRdb, not by the authors. The sample records about 750,000 distinct CDR3 sequences, 53% of which are singletons. About 38% of the sample is taken by the ten largest.

Donors were 35 to 40 systemically healthy Caucasian individuals from Russia aged roughly 6 to 95 years. Each donor gave ten milliliters of peripheral blood, collected into EDTA-treated Vacutainer tubes. Ficoll-Paque density-gradient centrifugation was used to isolate PBMCs, with at least 6.5 million obtained per sample. Trizol reagent was used to extract total RNA from PBMCs, with at least 5.5 micrograms per sample. For every donor, flow cytometry on a PBMC aliquot measured the percentage of naive CD45RAhigh/CD27high T cells. The CDR1 and CDR2 encoded by the germline V gene are SGHTA and FQGNSA. There are 15 amino acids in the CDR3, from cysteine to phenylalanine inclusive. Of all the DNA, just the CDR3 is kept, 45 bases in frame from base 1. V gives up 2 bases and J gives up 0 bases, and the segment between their germline ends measures 10 bases.

The chain uses TRBV7-2 and TRBJ1-1; the best D guess is TRBD1, with 5 bases matching. This TCR was sampled from a man at least 80 years old in good health. The sequencing input was blood. The CDR3 region reads CASSLFGTLNTEAFF. The nucleotide sequence reads TGTGCCAGCAGCTTATTTGGGACCCTGAACACTGAAGCTTTCTTT. Joined to the reference TRBV7-2 and TRBJ1-1 proteins, this CDR3 gives the full variable domain: GAGVSQSPSNKVTEKGKDVELRCDPISGHTALYWYRQSLGQGLEFLIYFQGNSAPDKSGLPSDRFSAERTGGSVSTLTIQRTQQEDSAVYLCASSLFGTLNTEAFFGQGTRLTVV.